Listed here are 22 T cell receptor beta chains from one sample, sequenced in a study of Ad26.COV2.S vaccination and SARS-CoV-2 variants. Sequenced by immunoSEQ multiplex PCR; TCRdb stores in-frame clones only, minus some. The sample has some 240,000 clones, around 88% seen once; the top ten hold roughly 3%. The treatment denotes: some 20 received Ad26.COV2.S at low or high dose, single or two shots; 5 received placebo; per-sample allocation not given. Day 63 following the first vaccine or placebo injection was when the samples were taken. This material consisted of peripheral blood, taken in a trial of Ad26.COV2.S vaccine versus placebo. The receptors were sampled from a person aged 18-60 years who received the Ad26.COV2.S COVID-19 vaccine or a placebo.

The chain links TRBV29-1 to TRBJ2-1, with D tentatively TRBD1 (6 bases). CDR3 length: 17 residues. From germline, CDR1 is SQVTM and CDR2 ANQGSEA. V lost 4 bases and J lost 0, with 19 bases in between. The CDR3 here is CSVGTALGIGSYNEQFF. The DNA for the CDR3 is TGCAGCGTTGGGACAGCTCTAGGGATAGGCTCCTACAATGAGCAGTTCTTC.

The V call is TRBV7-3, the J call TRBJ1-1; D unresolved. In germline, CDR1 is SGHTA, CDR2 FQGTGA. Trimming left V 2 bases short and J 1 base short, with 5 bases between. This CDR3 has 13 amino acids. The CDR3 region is CASSLEANTEAFF. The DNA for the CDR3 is TGTGCCAGCAGCTTAGAGGCGAACACTGAAGCTTTCTTT.

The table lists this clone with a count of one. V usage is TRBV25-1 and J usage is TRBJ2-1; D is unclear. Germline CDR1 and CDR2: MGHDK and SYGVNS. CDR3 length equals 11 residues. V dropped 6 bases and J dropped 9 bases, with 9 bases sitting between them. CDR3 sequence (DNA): TGTGCCAGCAGCAAACTTAGTGAGCAGTTCTTC. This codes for CASSKLSEQFF.

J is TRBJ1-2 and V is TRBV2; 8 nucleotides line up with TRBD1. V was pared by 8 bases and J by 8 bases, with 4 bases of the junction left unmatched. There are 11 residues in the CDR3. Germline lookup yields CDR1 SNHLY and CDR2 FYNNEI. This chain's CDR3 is CASQGARGYTF. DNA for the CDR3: TGTGCCAGCCAGGGGGCCCGGGGCTACACCTTC.

CDR3 nucleotide sequence: TGCGCCAGCAGCCCCGATCAACAGGGAACATATAATTCACCCCTCCACTTT. It specifies CASSPDQQGTYNSPLHF. The chain has TRBV4-3 and TRBJ1-6; TRBD1 might be the D (6 bases). This CDR3 has 17 amino acids. CDR1 and CDR2 from the germline V gene are LGHNA and YSLEER. Trimming stripped 4 bases from V and 4 bases from J, with 17 bases between.

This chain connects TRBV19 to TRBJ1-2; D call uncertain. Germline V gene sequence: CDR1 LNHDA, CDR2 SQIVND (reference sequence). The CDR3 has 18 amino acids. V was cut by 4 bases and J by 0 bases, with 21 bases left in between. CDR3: CASSRGSGIRHTNYGYTF. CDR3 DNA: TGTGCCAGTAGTAGGGGATCAGGAATCAGACACACTAACTATGGCTACACCTTC. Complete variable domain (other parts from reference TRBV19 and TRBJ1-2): DGGITQSPKYLFRKEGQNVTLSCEQNLNHDAMYWYRQDPGQGLRLIYYSQIVNDFQKGDIAEGYSVSREKKESFPLTVTSAQKNPTAFYLCASSRGSGIRHTNYGYTFGSGTRLTVV.

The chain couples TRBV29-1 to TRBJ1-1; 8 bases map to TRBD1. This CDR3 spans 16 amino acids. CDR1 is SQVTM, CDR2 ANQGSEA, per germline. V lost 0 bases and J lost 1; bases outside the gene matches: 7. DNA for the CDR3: TGCAGCGTTGAAGAATTACAGGGGGTCGGGAACACTGAAGCTTTCTTT. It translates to CSVEELQGVGNTEAFF.

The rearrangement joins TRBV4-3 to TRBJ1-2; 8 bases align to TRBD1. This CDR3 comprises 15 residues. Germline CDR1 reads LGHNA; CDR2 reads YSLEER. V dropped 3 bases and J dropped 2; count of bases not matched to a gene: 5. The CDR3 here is CASSQFRQGNYGYTF. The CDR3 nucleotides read TGCGCCAGCAGCCAGTTTCGACAGGGGAACTATGGCTACACCTTC.

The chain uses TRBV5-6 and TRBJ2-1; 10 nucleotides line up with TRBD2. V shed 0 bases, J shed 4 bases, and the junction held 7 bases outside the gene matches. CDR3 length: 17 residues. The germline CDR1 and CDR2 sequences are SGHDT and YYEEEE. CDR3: CASSLEASGSPYNEQFF. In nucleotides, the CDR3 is TGTGCCAGCAGCTTGGAGGCTAGCGGGAGTCCATACAATGAGCAGTTCTTC.

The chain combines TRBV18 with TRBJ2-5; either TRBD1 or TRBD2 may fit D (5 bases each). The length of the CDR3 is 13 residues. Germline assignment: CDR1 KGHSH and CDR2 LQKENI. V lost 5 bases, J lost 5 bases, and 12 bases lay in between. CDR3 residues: CASSAGPGETQYF. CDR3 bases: TGTGCCAGCTCAGCGGGCCCAGGGGAGACCCAGTACTTC.

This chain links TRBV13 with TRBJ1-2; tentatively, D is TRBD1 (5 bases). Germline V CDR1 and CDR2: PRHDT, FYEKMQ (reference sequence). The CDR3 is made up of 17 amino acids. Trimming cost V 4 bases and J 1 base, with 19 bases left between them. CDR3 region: CASSSYGGGSHNYGYTF. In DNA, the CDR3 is TGTGCCAGCAGCTCCTACGGTGGGGGGTCCCATAACTATGGCTACACCTTC.

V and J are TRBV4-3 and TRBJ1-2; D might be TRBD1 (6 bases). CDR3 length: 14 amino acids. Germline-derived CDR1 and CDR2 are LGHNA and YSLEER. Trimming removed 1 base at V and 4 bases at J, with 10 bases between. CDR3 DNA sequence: TGCGCCAGCAGCCAAGGTGGAGGGGGCTATGGCTACACCTTC. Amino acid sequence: CASSQGGGGYGYTF.

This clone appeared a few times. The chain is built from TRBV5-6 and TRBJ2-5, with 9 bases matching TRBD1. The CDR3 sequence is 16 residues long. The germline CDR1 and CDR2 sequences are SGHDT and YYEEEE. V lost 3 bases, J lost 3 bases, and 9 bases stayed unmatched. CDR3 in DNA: TGTGCCAGCAGCTCCAGGGGGACAGGGTGGGAAGAGACCCAGTACTTC. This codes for CASSSRGTGWEETQYF.

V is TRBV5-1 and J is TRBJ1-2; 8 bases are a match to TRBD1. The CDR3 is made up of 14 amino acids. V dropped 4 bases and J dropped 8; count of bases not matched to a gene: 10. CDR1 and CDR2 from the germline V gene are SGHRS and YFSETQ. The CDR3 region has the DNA TGCGCCAGCAGCAGAACGACAGGGGAAGACGGCTACACCTTC. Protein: CASSRTTGEDGYTF.

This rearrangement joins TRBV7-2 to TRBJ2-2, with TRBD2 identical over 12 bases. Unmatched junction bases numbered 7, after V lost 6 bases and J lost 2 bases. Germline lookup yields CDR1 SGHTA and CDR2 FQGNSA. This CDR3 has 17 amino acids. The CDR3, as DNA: TGTGCCAGCAGATGGGAACTAGCGGGAGGTAACACCGGGGAGCTGTTTTTT. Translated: CASRWELAGGNTGELFF.

The CDR3: CSVEDVGGGGANVLTF. Here the CDR3 DNA reads TGCAGCGTTGAAGATGTTGGGGGAGGTGGGGCCAACGTCCTGACTTTC. The J gene is TRBJ2-6, the V gene TRBV29-1, with D possibly matching TRBD2 (6 bases). The CDR3 consists of 16 residues. Germline CDR1 is SQVTM and CDR2 is ANQGSEA. The germline V and J ends were trimmed by 0 bases and 3 bases, with 12 bases remaining between them.

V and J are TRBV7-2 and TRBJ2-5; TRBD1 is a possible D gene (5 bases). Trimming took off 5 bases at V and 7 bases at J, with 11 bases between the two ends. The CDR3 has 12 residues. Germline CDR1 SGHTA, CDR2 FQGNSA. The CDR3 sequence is CASSTDSRTQYF. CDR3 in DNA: TGTGCCAGCAGCACCGACAGCCGGACCCAGTACTTC.

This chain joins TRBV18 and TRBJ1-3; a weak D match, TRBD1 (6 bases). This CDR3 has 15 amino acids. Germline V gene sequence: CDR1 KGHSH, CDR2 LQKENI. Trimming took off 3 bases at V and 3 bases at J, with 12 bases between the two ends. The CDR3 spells CASSPTRGSGNTIYF. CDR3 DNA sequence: TGTGCCAGCTCACCGACCAGGGGCAGTGGAAACACCATATATTTT.

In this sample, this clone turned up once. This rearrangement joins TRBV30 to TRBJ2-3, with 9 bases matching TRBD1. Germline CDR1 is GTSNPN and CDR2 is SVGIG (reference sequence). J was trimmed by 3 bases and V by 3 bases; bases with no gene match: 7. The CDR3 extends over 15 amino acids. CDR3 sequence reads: CAWSEQGAQTDTQYF. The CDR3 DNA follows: TGTGCCTGGAGCGAACAGGGGGCTCAGACAGATACGCAGTATTTT.

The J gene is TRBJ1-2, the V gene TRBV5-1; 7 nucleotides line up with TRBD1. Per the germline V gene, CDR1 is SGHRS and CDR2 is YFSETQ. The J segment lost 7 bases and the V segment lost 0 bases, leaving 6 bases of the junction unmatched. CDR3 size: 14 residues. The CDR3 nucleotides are TGCGCCAGCAGCTTGGTAGGGGGCGAGACTGGCTACACCTTC. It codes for CASSLVGGETGYTF.

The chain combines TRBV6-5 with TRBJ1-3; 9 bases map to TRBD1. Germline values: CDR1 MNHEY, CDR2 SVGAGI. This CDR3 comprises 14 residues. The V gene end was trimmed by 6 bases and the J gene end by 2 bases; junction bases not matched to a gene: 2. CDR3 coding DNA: TGTGCCAGCAGGGGACAGGGAGCTGGAAACACCATATATTTT. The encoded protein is CASRGQGAGNTIYF.

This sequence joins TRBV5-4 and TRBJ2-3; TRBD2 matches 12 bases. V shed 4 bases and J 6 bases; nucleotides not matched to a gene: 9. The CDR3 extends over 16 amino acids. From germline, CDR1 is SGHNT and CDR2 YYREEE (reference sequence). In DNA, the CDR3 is TGTGCCAGCAGCATCGCTAGCGGGAGGGTACCCGATACGCAGTATTTT. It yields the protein CASSIASGRVPDTQYF.